This T cell receptor beta chain was sequenced in a study of CD8+ T cells in alopecia areata. Investigators isolated RNA and reverse transcribed it into cDNA to act as the sequencing template. The table came from immunoSEQ multiplex PCR; TCRdb's copy has only in-frame clones and leaves some out. Of about 120,000 clones listed, roughly 50% were seen once; the top ten hold roughly a tenth. There are 13 residues in the CDR3. The V end lost 4 bases, the J end lost 3 bases, and 12 bases lay between the germline ends. Germline CDR1 SQVTM, CDR2 ANQGSEA. General study points: Scalp data also include sequences from resident alphabeta T cells of normal skin.

Researchers took lesional scalp punch biopsies and peripheral blood from people who were alopecia areata patients. Cell sorting was applied to PBMCs, and CD4+ and CD8+ T cells were collected. This clone was found a few times. Its antigen remains unidentified. J is TRBJ1-2 and V is TRBV29-1, with D hard to call. The TCR originated in a human donor with alopecia areata. The material sequenced was NKG2D-low CD8+ T cells sorted from blood. The DNA for the CDR3 is TGCAGCGTTGTGGCACCTCTCGACTATGGCTACACCTTC. It translates to CSVVAPLDYGYTF.